The 9 T cell receptor beta chains in this list originate from one sample, sequenced in a study of T cell repertoires in cytomegalovirus infection. TCRdb independently ran MiXCR on the reads; one entry per CDR3 protein. The table includes under 850,000 distinct CDR3 sequences, roughly a third detected once. The sequenced material came from PBMCs. Receptors originate from a human donor in good health (CMV status not recorded). Some clones in this sample may be carry-over from other donors' samples.

The rearrangement links TRBV19 to TRBJ2-4; the D gene is possibly TRBD2 (5 bases). V was cut by 5 bases and J by 1 base, with 12 bases left in between. The CDR3 sequence is 15 residues long. The germline V gene encodes CDR1 LNHDA and CDR2 SQIVND (reference sequence). CDR3 residues: CASSLLRGAKNIQYF. As DNA, the CDR3 is TGTGCCAGTAGTCTACTGCGAGGGGCCAAAAACATTCAGTACTTC. Filled out from reference TRBV19 and TRBJ2-4, the complete variable domain reads DGGITQSPKYLFRKEGQNVTLSCEQNLNHDAMYWYRQDPGQGLRLIYYSQIVNDFQKGDIAEGYSVSREKKESFPLTVTSAQKNPTAFYLCASSLLRGAKNIQYFGAGTRLSVL.

The chain combines TRBV5-4 with TRBJ2-3, with D possibly TRBD2 on 6 matching bases. The CDR3 consists of 17 residues. Germline assignment: CDR1 SGHNT and CDR2 YYREEE (reference sequence). V was trimmed by 3 bases and J by 2 bases, leaving 19 bases between them. The CDR3 nucleotides are TGTGCCAGCAGCTCCCCGGGACTTAGAAGGATCACAGATACGCAGTATTTT. Its protein is CASSSPGLRRITDTQYF.

The chain employs TRBV19 and TRBJ2-3, with 10 bases aligning to TRBD2. The CDR3 consists of 16 residues. The V and J ends lost 5 bases and 1 base, in that order; junction bases with no gene match: 6. Per germline, CDR1 LNHDA and CDR2 SQIVND (reference sequence). The CDR3 nucleotides read TGTGCCAGTAGTTCCAGCGGGAGGGACGGCACAGATACGCAGTATTTT. This sequence encodes CASSSSGRDGTDTQYF.

V usage is TRBV10-3 and J usage is TRBJ1-1, with 7 bases matching TRBD1. The CDR3 is made up of 14 amino acids. Germline values: CDR1 ENHRY, CDR2 SYGVKD. Trimming cost V 6 bases and J 3 bases; bases outside gene matches: 7. The CDR3 spells CAIRPTGTDTEAFF. The CDR3 region has the DNA TGTGCCATCAGACCGACAGGGACCGACACTGAAGCTTTCTTT.

This clonotype was detected a few times. The chain combines TRBV7-2 with TRBJ1-1; a possible D gene is TRBD1 (5 bases). The germline V gene has CDR1 SGHTA and CDR2 FQGNSA. The germline V and J ends were trimmed by 2 bases and 4 bases, with 14 bases remaining between them. This CDR3 has 15 residues. The CDR3 here is CASSLRQGKGTEAFF. As DNA, the CDR3 is TGTGCCAGCAGCTTACGTCAGGGAAAGGGCACTGAAGCTTTCTTT.

This clonotype has just a few counts. V usage is TRBV7-8 and J usage is TRBJ2-3; D is unresolved. With 1 base removed from V and 2 bases from J, the gap between germline ends came to 13 bases. CDR1 and CDR2 (germline): SGHVS, FQNEAQ. This CDR3 has 16 amino acids. The DNA for the CDR3 is TGTGCCAGCAGCTTAGAGTCCTACACCCTCACAGATACGCAGTATTTT. Protein product: CASSLESYTLTDTQYF.

The chain links TRBV7-2 to TRBJ1-6; D perhaps matches TRBD1 (6 bases). In germline, CDR1 is SGHTA, CDR2 FQGNSA. Trimming stripped 4 bases from V and 11 bases from J, with 9 bases between. This CDR3 region has 12 residues. The CDR3 bases are TGTGCCAGCAGCTCAGGGGCAACACCCCTCCACTTT. This encodes CASSSGATPLHF.

The rearrangement uses TRBV20-1 and TRBJ2-7; 11 nucleotides align to TRBD2. There are 15 residues in the CDR3. The germline gives CDR1 DFQATT, CDR2 SNEGSKA (reference sequence). The V and J ends lost 6 bases and 3 bases, in that order; junction bases with no gene match: 10. The CDR3 here is CSALSLAGVIYEQYF. CDR3 nucleotides: TGCAGTGCCCTCTCACTAGCGGGAGTAATCTACGAGCAGTACTTC.

A few counts support this clonotype. V and J are TRBV10-3 and TRBJ2-1; 8 nucleotides align to TRBD2. The CDR3 has 14 residues. Germline CDR1 is ENHRY and CDR2 is SYGVKD. With V trimmed by 6 bases and J by 9 bases, 10 bases remained unmatched. DNA for the CDR3: TGTGCCATCAGCGAGACGACTAGCGTGGCTGAGCAGTTCTTC. Residues: CAISETTSVAEQFF.